Listed below are T cell receptor beta chains from one sample, sequenced in a study of PD-1 blockade in classical Hodgkin lymphoma. Data came from immunoSEQ multiplex PCR; TCRdb stores just in-frame clones and leaves some out. The sample has 75,000 to 100,000 clones, approximately 83% seen once; the top ten hold 10% to 15%. Sequenced here: peripheral blood mononuclear cells (PBMCs), sampled at baseline. These receptors were collected from a human donor with classical Hodgkin lymphoma. Both conserved end residues are part of each CDR3. The D gene is left open where the match is weak. Size tells how often a clone was seen (once, few, many) or the class of an expanded clone, and some rows leave it out.

V	J	D	size	CDR3	DNA
TRBV19	TRBJ1-1	.	.	CASTRRGNTEAFF	TGTGCCAGTACTAGGAGGGGGAACACTGAAGCTTTCTTT
TRBV5-1	TRBJ2-5	TRBD1	.	CASSSTGPETQYF	TGCGCCAGCAGCTCGACAGGGCCCGAGACCCAGTACTTC
TRBV7-2	TRBJ2-7	.	.	CASSLAGAYEQYF	TGTGCCAGCAGCTTAGCGGGGGCGTACGAGCAGTACTTC
TRBV6-1	TRBJ2-1	TRBD1	.	CASTVMTGGYNEQFF	TGTGCCAGCACCGTTATGACAGGGGGCTACAATGAGCAGTTCTTC
TRBV5-8	TRBJ2-5	TRBD2	.	CASSLVRELETQYF	TGTGCCAGCAGCTTGGTGCGGGAGCTAGAGACCCAGTACTTC
TRBV4-1	TRBJ2-7	.	.	CASSQDGGYSYEQYF	TGCGCCAGCAGCCAAGATGGGGGGTACTCCTACGAGCAGTACTTC
TRBV10-3	TRBJ2-3	TRBD2	once	CAISPGLANGTDTQYF	TGTGCCATCAGTCCGGGACTAGCCAACGGCACAGATACGCAGTATTTT
TRBV28	TRBJ2-3	.	.	CASRRRTGGSTDTQYF	TGTGCCAGCAGAAGGAGGACTGGCGGGAGCACAGATACGCAGTATTTT
TRBV7-9	TRBJ1-5	.	.	CASSAGSLLGGNQPQHF	TGTGCCAGCAGCGCCGGGAGCCTCCTGGGGGGCAATCAGCCCCAGCATTTT
TRBV7-2	TRBJ1-1	.	few	CASSLGGPLTEAFF	TGTGCCAGCAGCTTAGGAGGGCCACTCACTGAAGCTTTCTTT
TRBV7-6	TRBJ2-5	.	once	CASSLVQVLKETQYF	TGTGCCAGCAGCTTAGTACAGGTGTTAAAAGAGACCCAGTACTTC
TRBV15	TRBJ2-5	.	once	CATSRGPISSGETQYF	TGTGCCACCAGCAGAGGCCCCATTTCCTCCGGAGAGACCCAGTACTTC
TRBV7-2	TRBJ2-2	.	.	CASSLGQGSRELFF	TGTGCCAGCAGCTTAGGGCAGGGCTCGCGGGAGCTGTTTTTT
TRBV7-2	TRBJ1-2	.	.	CASSFKTVNYGYTF	TGTGCCAGCAGCTTTAAGACCGTGAACTATGGCTACACCTTC
TRBV27	TRBJ1-2	.	few	CASSLSGGNYGYTF	TGTGCCAGCAGTTTATCGGGAGGGAACTATGGCTACACCTTC
TRBV5-1	TRBJ2-2	.	.	CASSLSGTNTGELFF	TGCGCCAGCAGCTTGTCTGGTACGAACACCGGGGAGCTGTTTTTT
TRBV2	TRBJ2-3	.	.	CASSDRADTQYF	TGTGCCAGCAGTGATAGGGCAGATACGCAGTATTTT
TRBV19	TRBJ1-1	.	.	CASSMGRLNTEAFF	TGTGCCAGTAGTATGGGACGACTGAACACTGAAGCTTTCTTT
TRBV7-9	TRBJ1-1	TRBD1	.	CASSSLQGAMAEAFF	TGTGCCAGCAGCTCCCTCCAGGGGGCGATGGCTGAAGCTTTCTTT
TRBV10-3	TRBJ2-1	TRBD2	.	CAISDTSGRFGEQFF	TGTGCCATCAGTGATACTAGCGGGAGGTTTGGTGAGCAGTTCTTC
TRBV14	TRBJ2-7	TRBD2	.	CASSPLLASYEQYF	TGTGCCAGCAGCCCCTTACTAGCGTCTTACGAGCAGTACTTC
TRBV5-1	TRBJ2-4	.	.	CASSGRSGTAAKNIQYF	TGCGCCAGCAGCGGTCGGTCAGGTACAGCCGCCAAAAACATTCAGTACTTC
TRBV7-9	TRBJ2-2	TRBD1	few	CASSLQQGVVPGELFF	TGTGCCAGCAGCTTACAGCAGGGGGTAGTACCCGGGGAGCTGTTTTTT
TRBV5-4	TRBJ2-5	TRBD2	.	CASSGGPSGRGETQYF	TGTGCCAGCAGCGGAGGTCCAAGCGGGAGAGGAGAGACCCAGTACTTC
TRBV5-1	TRBJ1-1	.	.	CASSLAGEVGGAFF	TGCGCCAGCAGCTTGGCCGGGGAGGTTGGAGGTGCTTTCTTT
TRBV25-1	TRBJ2-1	TRBD1	.	CASRQQGLVNEQFF	TGTGCCAGCAGACAACAGGGGTTGGTCAATGAGCAGTTCTTC
TRBV5-6	TRBJ1-1	.	.	CASSLMSGTNTEAFF	TGTGCCAGCAGCTTGATGTCGGGGACGAACACTGAAGCTTTCTTT
TRBV5-1	TRBJ2-7	.	.	CASSFDRTWDEQYF	TGCGCCAGCAGCTTCGACAGGACGTGGGACGAGCAGTACTTC
TRBV30	TRBJ2-2	.	once	CAWSLSFAGELFF	TGTGCCTGGAGTCTCAGTTTCGCCGGGGAGCTGTTTTTT
TRBV27	TRBJ2-2	TRBD2	.	CASSPSGSSTGELFF	TGTGCCAGCAGCCCTAGCGGGAGCAGCACCGGGGAGCTGTTTTTT
TRBV19	TRBJ2-1	TRBD1	.	CASNPRTGPYNEQFF	TGTGCCAGTAACCCCCGGACAGGGCCCTACAATGAGCAGTTCTTC
TRBV11-2	TRBJ2-1	TRBD1	.	CASSPTGQGNNEQFF	TGTGCCAGCAGCCCGACGGGACAGGGAAACAATGAGCAGTTCTTC
TRBV20-1	TRBJ1-1	.	.	CSARDGTVAFF	TGCAGTGCTAGAGATGGGACTGTTGCTTTCTTT
TRBV29-1	TRBJ2-5	TRBD2	.	CSVDSGRLETQYF	TGCAGCGTAGATAGCGGGAGGCTAGAGACCCAGTACTTC
TRBV10-3	TRBJ2-7	TRBD1	.	CAISQTGDNYEQYF	TGTGCCATCAGTCAGACAGGGGACAACTACGAGCAGTACTTC
TRBV28	TRBJ2-2	TRBD2	.	CASSPGLAGADTGELFF	TGTGCCAGCAGTCCCGGACTAGCGGGAGCGGACACCGGGGAGCTGTTTTTT
TRBV30	TRBJ2-7	.	.	CAWSGTAGFYEQYF	TGTGCCTGGAGTGGTACAGCGGGTTTCTACGAGCAGTACTTC
TRBV5-1	TRBJ2-7	.	few	CASSLGTVRYEQYF	TGCGCCAGCAGCTTGGGGACAGTACGCTACGAGCAGTACTTC
TRBV19	TRBJ2-2	.	.	CASSIDRTRELFF	TGTGCCAGTAGTATAGATCGGACCCGGGAGCTGTTTTTT
TRBV6-6	TRBJ2-7	TRBD2	.	CASSYSPSGQYEQYF	TGTGCCAGCAGTTACTCCCCTAGCGGTCAATACGAGCAGTACTTC
TRBV19	TRBJ2-7	.	.	CASSTRGEGLANYEQYF	TGTGCCAGTAGTACCCGTGGTGAGGGACTGGCTAACTACGAGCAGTACTTC
TRBV6-6	TRBJ1-2	.	.	CASSGQNYGYTF	TGTGCCAGCTCGGGACAAAACTATGGCTACACCTTC
TRBV2	TRBJ2-1	.	few	CASKVGFVLGEQFF	TGTGCCAGCAAGGTTGGGTTTGTGTTAGGTGAGCAGTTCTTC
TRBV7-9	TRBJ2-7	.	.	CASSLVDGTYEQYF	TGTGCCAGCAGCTTAGTGGACGGAACCTACGAGCAGTACTTC
TRBV4-3	TRBJ2-1	TRBD2	.	CASSQDSGLVGNEQFF	TGCGCCAGCAGCCAAGATTCGGGACTAGTGGGCAATGAGCAGTTCTTC
TRBV19	TRBJ2-1	.	.	CASSRGWETEQFF	TGTGCCAGTAGTCGGGGTTGGGAAACCGAGCAGTTCTTC
TRBV10-3	TRBJ2-2	.	.	CAISESPGELFF	TGTGCCATCAGTGAGTCCCCCGGGGAGCTGTTTTTT
TRBV5-1	TRBJ2-3	.	.	CASSIDSDTQYF	TGCGCCAGCAGCATCGACTCAGATACGCAGTATTTT
TRBV6-5	TRBJ2-1	TRBD2	.	CASSPPGTTYNEQFF	TGTGCCAGCAGTCCCCCCGGGACTACTTACAATGAGCAGTTCTTC
TRBV10-3	TRBJ2-3	.	.	CAISEAGGLGDTQYF	TGTGCCATCAGTGAGGCCGGGGGACTCGGGGATACGCAGTATTTT
TRBV6-5	TRBJ1-2	.	.	CASSYDKLAVLSVF	TGTGCCAGCAGTTATGACAAGTTGGCCGTCCTTTCCGTCTTC
TRBV7-2	TRBJ2-7	TRBD2	.	CASSLARTSGRGEQYF	TGTGCCAGCAGCTTAGCTCGGACTAGCGGGAGGGGGGAGCAGTACTTC
TRBV25-1	TRBJ2-7	.	.	CASRDSIPPYEQYF	TGTGCCAGCAGGGACAGTATACCCCCCTACGAGCAGTACTTC
TRBV6-5	TRBJ1-3	.	.	CASSQPGQSGNTIYF	TGTGCCAGCAGCCAACCCGGACAGTCTGGAAACACCATATATTTT
TRBV10-3	TRBJ2-7	.	.	CAISQGFVYEQYF	TGTGCCATCAGTCAGGGTTTTGTTTACGAGCAGTACTTC